This TCR beta chain was sequenced in a study of shared clonotypes between healthy human individuals. The V and J ends lost 2 bases and 6 bases, in that order; junction bases with no gene match: 1. This CDR3 is built from 14 residues. The germline CDR1 and CDR2 sequences are MNHNS and SASEGT. At least ten counts were recorded for this clone. The data were produced by immunoSEQ multiplex PCR, yet TCRdb's version contains in-frame clones alone and is incomplete. Of almost 750,000 clones in the sample, roughly 72% are singletons; the top ten hold under 2%. The TCR was taken from a woman aged 25 to 45 in good health. The sample was memory CD4+ T cells sorted from blood. Subset of the sample: CD45RA-negative fraction. V usage is TRBV6-1 and J usage is TRBJ2-1; TRBD2 matches at 10 bases. Here the CDR3 DNA reads TGTGCCAGCAGTGAACTAGCGGGAGCCAATGAGCAGTTCTTC. This sequence encodes CASSELAGANEQFF.